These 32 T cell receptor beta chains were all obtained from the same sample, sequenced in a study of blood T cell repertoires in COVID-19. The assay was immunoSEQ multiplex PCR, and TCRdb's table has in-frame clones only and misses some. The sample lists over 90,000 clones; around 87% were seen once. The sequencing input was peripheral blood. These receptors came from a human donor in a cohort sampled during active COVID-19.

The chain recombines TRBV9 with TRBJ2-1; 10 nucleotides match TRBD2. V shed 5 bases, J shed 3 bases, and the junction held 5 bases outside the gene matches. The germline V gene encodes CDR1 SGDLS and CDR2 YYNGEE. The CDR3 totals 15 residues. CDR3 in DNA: TGTGCCAGCAGGAAGTTAGCGGGGGGCTACAATGAGCAGTTCTTC. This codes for CASRKLAGGYNEQFF.

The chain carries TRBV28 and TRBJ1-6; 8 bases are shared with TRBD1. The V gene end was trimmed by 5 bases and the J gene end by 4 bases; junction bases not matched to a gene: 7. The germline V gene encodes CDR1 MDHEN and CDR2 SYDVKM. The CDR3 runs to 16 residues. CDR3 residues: CASSESRDRYNSPLHF. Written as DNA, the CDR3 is TGTGCCAGCAGTGAGTCCCGGGACAGGTATAATTCACCCCTCCACTTT.

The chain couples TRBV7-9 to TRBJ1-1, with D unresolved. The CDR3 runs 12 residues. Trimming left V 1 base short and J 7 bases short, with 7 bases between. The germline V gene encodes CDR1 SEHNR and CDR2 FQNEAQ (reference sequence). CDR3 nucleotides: TGTGCCAGCAGCTTAGACATTTTTGAAGCTTTCTTT. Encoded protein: CASSLDIFEAFF.

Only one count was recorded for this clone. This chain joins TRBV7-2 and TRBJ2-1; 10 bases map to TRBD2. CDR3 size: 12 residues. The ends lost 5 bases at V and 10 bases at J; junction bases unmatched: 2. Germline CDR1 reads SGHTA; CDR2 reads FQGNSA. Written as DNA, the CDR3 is TGTGCCAGCAGCCAACTAGCGGGGGAGCAGTTCTTC. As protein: CASSQLAGEQFF.

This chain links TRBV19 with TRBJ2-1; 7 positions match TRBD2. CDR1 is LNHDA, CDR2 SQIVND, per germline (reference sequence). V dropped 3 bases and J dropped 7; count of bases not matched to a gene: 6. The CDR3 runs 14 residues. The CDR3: CASSIRDYYNEQFF. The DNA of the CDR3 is TGTGCCAGTAGTATCCGGGACTATTATAATGAGCAGTTCTTC.

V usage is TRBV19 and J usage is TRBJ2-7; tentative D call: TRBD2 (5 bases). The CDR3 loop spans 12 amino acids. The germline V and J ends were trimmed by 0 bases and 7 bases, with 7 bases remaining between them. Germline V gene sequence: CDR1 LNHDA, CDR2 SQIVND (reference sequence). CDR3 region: CASSIDRGEQYF. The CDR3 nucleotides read TGTGCCAGTAGTATAGATCGGGGTGAGCAGTACTTC.

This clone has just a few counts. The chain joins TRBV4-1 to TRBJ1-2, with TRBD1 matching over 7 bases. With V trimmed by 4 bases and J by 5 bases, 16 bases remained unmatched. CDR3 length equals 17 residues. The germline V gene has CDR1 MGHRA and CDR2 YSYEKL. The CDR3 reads CASSLTDPDRMGYGYTF. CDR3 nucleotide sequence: TGCGCCAGCAGCCTTACGGACCCGGACAGGATGGGTTATGGCTACACCTTC.

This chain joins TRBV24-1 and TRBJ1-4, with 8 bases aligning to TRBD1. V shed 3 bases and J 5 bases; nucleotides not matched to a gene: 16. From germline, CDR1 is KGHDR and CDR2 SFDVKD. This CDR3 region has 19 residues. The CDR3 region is CATSDPPRGTGKRNEKLFF. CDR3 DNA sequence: TGTGCCACCAGTGATCCTCCACGTGGGACAGGAAAGAGGAATGAAAAACTGTTTTTT.

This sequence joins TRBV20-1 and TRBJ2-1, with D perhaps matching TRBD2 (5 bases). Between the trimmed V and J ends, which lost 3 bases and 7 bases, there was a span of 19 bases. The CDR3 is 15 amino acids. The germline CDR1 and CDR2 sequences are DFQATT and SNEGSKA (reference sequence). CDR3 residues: CSASDGEYGKNEQFF. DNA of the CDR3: TGCAGTGCTAGTGATGGGGAGTACGGAAAGAATGAGCAGTTCTTC.

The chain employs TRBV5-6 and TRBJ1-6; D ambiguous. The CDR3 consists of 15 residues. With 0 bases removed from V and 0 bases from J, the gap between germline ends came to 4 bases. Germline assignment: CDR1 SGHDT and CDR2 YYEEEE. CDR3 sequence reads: CASSLDSSYNSPLHF. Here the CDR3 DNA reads TGTGCCAGCAGCTTGGACAGCTCCTATAATTCACCCCTCCACTTT.

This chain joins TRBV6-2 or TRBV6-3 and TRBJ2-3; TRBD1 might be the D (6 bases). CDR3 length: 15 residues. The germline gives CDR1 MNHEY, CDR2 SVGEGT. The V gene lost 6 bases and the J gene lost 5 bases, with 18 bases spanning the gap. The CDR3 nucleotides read TGTGCCAGCAGCCCCGGGACACGGCTGGAAGATACGCAGTATTTT. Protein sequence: CASSPGTRLEDTQYF.

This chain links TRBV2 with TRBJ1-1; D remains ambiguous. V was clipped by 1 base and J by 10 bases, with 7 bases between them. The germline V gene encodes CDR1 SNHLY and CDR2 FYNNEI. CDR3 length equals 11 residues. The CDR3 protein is CASSEEHGAFF. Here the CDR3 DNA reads TGTGCCAGCAGTGAAGAACATGGAGCTTTCTTT.

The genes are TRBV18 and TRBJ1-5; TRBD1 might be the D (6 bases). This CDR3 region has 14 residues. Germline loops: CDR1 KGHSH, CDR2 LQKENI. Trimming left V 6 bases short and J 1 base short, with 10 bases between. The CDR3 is CASSSDRSNQPQHF. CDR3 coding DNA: TGTGCCAGCTCGTCGGACAGAAGCAATCAGCCCCAGCATTTT.

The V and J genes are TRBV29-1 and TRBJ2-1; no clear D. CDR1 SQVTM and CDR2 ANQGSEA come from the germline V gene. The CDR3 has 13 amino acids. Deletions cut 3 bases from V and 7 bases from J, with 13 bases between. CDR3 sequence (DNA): TGCAGCGTTGATACATCCCTAGGTAATGAGCAGTTCTTC. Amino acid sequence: CSVDTSLGNEQFF.

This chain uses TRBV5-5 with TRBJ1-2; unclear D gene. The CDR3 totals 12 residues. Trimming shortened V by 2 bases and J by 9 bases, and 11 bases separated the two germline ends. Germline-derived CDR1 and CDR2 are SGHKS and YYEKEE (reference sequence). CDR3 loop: CASSFPGRRYTF. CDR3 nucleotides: TGTGCCAGCAGCTTTCCGGGTCGGCGCTACACCTTC.

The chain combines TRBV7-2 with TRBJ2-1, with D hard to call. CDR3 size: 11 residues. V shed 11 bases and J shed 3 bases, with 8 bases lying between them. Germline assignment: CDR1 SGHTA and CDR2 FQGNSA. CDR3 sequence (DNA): TGTGCCCGTCGAGACTACAATGAGCAGTTCTTC. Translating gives CARRDYNEQFF. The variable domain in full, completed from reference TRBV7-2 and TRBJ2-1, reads GAGVSQSPSNKVTEKGKDVELRCDPISGHTALYWYRQSLGQGLEFLIYFQGNSAPDKSGLPSDRFSAERTGGSVSTLTIQRTQQEDSAVYLCARRDYNEQFFGPGTRLTVL.

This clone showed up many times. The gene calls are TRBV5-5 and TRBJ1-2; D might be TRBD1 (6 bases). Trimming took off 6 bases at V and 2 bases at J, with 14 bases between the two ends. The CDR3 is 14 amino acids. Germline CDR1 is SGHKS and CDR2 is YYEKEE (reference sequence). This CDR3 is CASTTRGANYGYTF. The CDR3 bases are TGTGCCAGCACCACCCGGGGGGCCAACTATGGCTACACCTTC.

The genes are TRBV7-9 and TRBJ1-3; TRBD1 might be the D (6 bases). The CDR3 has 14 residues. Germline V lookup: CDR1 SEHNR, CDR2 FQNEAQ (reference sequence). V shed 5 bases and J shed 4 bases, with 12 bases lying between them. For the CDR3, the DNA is TGTGCCAGCAGCGCCACAGGGCGGGGAAACACCATATATTTT. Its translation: CASSATGRGNTIYF. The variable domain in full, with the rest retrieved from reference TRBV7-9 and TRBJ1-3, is DTGVSQNPRHKITKRGQNVTFRCDPISEHNRLYWYRQTLGQGPEFLTYFQNEAQLEKSRLLSDRFSAERPKGSFSTLEIQRTEQGDSAMYLCASSATGRGNTIYFGEGSWLTVV.

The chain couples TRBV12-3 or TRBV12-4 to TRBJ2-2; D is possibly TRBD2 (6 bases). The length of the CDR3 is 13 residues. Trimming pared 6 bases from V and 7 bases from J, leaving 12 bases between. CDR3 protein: CASRNDGSGELFF. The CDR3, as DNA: TGTGCCAGCAGGAATGACGGGAGCGGGGAGCTGTTTTTT.

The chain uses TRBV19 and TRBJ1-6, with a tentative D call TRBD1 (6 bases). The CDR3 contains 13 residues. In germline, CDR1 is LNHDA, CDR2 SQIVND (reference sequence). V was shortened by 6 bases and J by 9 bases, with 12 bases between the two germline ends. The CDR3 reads CASRQDRSSPLHF. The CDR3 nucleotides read TGTGCCAGTAGGCAGGACAGATCTTCACCCCTCCACTTT. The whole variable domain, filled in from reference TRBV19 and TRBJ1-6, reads DGGITQSPKYLFRKEGQNVTLSCEQNLNHDAMYWYRQDPGQGLRLIYYSQIVNDFQKGDIAEGYSVSREKKESFPLTVTSAQKNPTAFYLCASRQDRSSPLHFGNGTRLTVT.

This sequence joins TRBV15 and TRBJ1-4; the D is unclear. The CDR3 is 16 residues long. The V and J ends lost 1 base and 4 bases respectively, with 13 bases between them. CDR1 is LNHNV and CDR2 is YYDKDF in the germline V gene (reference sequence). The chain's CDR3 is CATSRVLLGNNEKLFF. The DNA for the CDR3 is TGTGCCACCAGCAGAGTCCTCCTTGGCAATAATGAAAAACTGTTTTTT. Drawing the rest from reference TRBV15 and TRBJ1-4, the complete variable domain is DAMVIQNPRYQVTQFGKPVTLSCSQTLNHNVMYWYQQKSSQAPKLLFHYYDKDFNNEADTPDNFQSRRPNTSFCFLDIRSPGLGDTAMYLCATSRVLLGNNEKLFFGSGTQLSVL.

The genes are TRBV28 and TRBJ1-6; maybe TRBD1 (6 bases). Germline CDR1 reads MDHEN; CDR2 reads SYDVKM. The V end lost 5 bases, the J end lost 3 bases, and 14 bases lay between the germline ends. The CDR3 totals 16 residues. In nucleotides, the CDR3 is TGTGCCAGCAGTCCCGGGACATGGTACTATAATTCACCCCTCCACTTT. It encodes CASSPGTWYYNSPLHF.

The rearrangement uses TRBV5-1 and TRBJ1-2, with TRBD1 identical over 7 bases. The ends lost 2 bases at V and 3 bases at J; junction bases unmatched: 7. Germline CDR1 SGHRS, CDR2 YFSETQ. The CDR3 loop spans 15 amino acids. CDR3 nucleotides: TGCGCCAGCAGCTTTAAAGGGGACAGACACTATGGCTACACCTTC. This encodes CASSFKGDRHYGYTF.

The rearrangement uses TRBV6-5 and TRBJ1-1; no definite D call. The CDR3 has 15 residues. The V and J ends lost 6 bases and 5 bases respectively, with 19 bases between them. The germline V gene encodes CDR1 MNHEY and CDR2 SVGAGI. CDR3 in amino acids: CASRPPERGGTEAFF. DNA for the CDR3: TGTGCCAGCAGGCCTCCCGAACGGGGAGGGACTGAAGCTTTCTTT.

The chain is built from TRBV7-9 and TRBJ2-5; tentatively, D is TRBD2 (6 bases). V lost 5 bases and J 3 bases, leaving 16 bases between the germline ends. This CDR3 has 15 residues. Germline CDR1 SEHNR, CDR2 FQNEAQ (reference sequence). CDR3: CASSPSEGEKETQYF. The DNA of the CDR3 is TGTGCCAGCAGCCCTTCGGAGGGAGAGAAAGAGACCCAGTACTTC. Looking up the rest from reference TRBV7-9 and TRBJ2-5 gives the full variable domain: DTGVSQNPRHKITKRGQNVTFRCDPISEHNRLYWYRQTLGQGPEFLTYFQNEAQLEKSRLLSDRFSAERPKGSFSTLEIQRTEQGDSAMYLCASSPSEGEKETQYFGPGTRLLVL.

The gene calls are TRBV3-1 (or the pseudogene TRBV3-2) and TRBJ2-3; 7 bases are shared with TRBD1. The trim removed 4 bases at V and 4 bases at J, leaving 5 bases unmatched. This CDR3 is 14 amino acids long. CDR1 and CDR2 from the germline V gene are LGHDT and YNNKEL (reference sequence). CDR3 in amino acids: CASSPRQGADTQYF. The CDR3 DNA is TGTGCCAGCAGCCCCAGACAGGGAGCAGATACGCAGTATTTT.

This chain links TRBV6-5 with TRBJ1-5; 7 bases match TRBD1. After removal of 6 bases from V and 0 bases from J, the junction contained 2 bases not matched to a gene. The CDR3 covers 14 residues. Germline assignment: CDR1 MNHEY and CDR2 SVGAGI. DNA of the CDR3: TGTGCCAGCAGCAGGGGGTATAGCAATCAGCCCCAGCATTTT. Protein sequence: CASSRGYSNQPQHF.

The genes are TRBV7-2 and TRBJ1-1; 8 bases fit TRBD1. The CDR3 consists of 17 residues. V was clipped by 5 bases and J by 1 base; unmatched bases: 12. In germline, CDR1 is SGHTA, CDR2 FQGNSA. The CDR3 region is CASSPSGGTGQNTEAFF. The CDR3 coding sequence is TGTGCCAGCAGCCCTAGCGGGGGGACAGGACAGAACACTGAAGCTTTCTTT. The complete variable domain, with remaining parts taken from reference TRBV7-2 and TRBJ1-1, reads GAGVSQSPSNKVTEKGKDVELRCDPISGHTALYWYRQSLGQGLEFLIYFQGNSAPDKSGLPSDRFSAERTGGSVSTLTIQRTQQEDSAVYLCASSPSGGTGQNTEAFFGQGTRLTVV.

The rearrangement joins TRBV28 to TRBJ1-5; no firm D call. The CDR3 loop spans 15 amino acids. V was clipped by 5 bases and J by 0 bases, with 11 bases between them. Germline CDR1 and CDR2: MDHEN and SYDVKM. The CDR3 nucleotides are TGTGCCAGCAGTGCCGCGGTGGGTAGCAATCAGCCCCAGCATTTT. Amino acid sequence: CASSAAVGSNQPQHF.

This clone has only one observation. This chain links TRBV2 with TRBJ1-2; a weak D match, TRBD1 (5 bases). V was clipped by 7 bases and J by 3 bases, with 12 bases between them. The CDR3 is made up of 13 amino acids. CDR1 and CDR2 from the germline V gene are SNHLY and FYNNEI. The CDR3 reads CASNADTYYGYTF. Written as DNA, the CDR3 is TGTGCCAGCAACGCGGACACGTACTATGGCTACACCTTC.

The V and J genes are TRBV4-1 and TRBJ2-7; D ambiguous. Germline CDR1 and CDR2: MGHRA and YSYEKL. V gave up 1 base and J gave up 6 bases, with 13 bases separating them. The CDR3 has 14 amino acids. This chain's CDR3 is CASSQGRSVAEQYF. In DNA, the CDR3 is TGCGCCAGCAGCCAAGGGAGATCCGTGGCCGAGCAGTACTTC.

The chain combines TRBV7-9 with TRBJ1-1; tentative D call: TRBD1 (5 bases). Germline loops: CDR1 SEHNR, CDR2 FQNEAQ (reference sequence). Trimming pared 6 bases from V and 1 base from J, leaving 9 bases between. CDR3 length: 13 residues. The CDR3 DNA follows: TGTGCCAGCAGATTGACAGCGAACACTGAAGCTTTCTTT. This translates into CASRLTANTEAFF.